One sample yielded the 24 T cell receptor beta chains listed below, sequenced in a study of control samples from healthy donors and cancer patients. The protocol was immunoSEQ multiplex PCR, while the TCRdb copy is restricted to in-frame clones and leaves out a portion. The table has 120,000 or so clones, around 90% seen once. Sample: blood. The receptor set was obtained from a man younger than 35 in good health.

The chain recombines TRBV29-1 with TRBJ2-3; TRBD2 aligns across 13 bases. Per germline, CDR1 SQVTM and CDR2 ANQGSEA. With 6 bases clipped from V and 1 base from J, the junction kept 7 bases outside the gene matches. The CDR3 loop spans 16 amino acids. CDR3 sequence (DNA): TGCAGCGTCGTAGGGACTAGCGGGGTCCGCACAGATACGCAGTATTTT. It codes for CSVVGTSGVRTDTQYF.

This clone was recorded once. The V call is TRBV10-2, the J call TRBJ1-1, with unresolved D. The V end was cut by 3 bases, the J end by 2 bases, with 7 bases between. The CDR3 spans 13 residues. The V gene's germline CDR1 is WSHSY and CDR2 SAAADI. The CDR3: CASSDSRNTEAFF. CDR3 DNA sequence: TGCGCCAGCAGTGACTCCAGAAACACTGAAGCTTTCTTT.

The chain carries TRBV25-1 and TRBJ2-7; a possible D gene is TRBD1 (6 bases). Germline V lookup: CDR1 MGHDK, CDR2 SYGVNS. The germline V and J ends were trimmed by 6 bases and 6 bases, with 21 bases remaining between them. This CDR3 contains 15 residues. CDR3 region: CASSPARDTNAEQYF. DNA of the CDR3: TGTGCCAGCAGCCCAGCCCGGGACACAAACGCCGAGCAGTACTTC.

The V call is TRBV12-5, the J call TRBJ2-5; no firm D call. Trimming removed 0 bases at V and 4 bases at J, with 0 bases between. The CDR3 contains 11 residues. Germline CDR1 reads LGHNT; CDR2 reads FRNRAP. CDR3 DNA sequence: TGTGCTAGTGGTTTGGTAGAGACCCAGTACTTC. This codes for CASGLVETQYF.

This rearrangement joins TRBV15 to TRBJ1-5; D call uncertain. Germline assignment: CDR1 LNHNV and CDR2 YYDKDF (reference sequence). CDR3 length: 15 amino acids. Deletions cut 4 bases from V and 3 bases from J, with 13 bases between. CDR3 DNA: TGTGCCACCAGCACGTACCAGGAACCCAATCAGCCCCAGCATTTT. Amino acid sequence: CATSTYQEPNQPQHF.

The chain carries TRBV29-1 and TRBJ2-3; 12 bases fit TRBD2. The CDR3 totals 14 residues. V lost 6 bases and J lost 2; bases outside the gene matches: 3. Per germline, CDR1 SQVTM and CDR2 ANQGSEA. CDR3 sequence: CSVGLAGLTDTQYF. The CDR3 DNA reads TGCAGCGTCGGACTAGCGGGGCTCACAGATACGCAGTATTTT.

The chain employs TRBV28 and TRBJ2-7; TRBD1 or TRBD2 may be the D gene (5 bases each). Trimming took off 6 bases at V and 2 bases at J, with 17 bases between the two ends. This CDR3 is built from 15 residues. CDR1 and CDR2 from the germline V gene are MDHEN and SYDVKM. CDR3 sequence (DNA): TGTGCCAGCAGCCAAGGAGGACGGGGCACCTACGAGCAGTACTTC. Translating gives CASSQGGRGTYEQYF.

V gene TRBV6-5 combines with J gene TRBJ1-3, with D unresolved. The germline CDR1 and CDR2 sequences are MNHEY and SVGAGI. Trimming cost V 6 bases and J 0 bases, with 6 bases left between them. This CDR3 contains 13 residues. The CDR3 loop reads CASSVPSGNTIYF. The CDR3 nucleotides are TGTGCCAGCAGCGTCCCCTCTGGAAACACCATATATTTT.

J is TRBJ2-3 and V is TRBV9; perhaps TRBD2 as D (6 bases). The ends were cut back, 3 bases at V and 1 base at J, with 15 bases in the middle. The CDR3 runs to 16 residues. Germline V gene data show CDR1 as SGDLS and CDR2 as YYNGEE. The CDR3 nucleotides read TGTGCCAGCAGCGCCCAGGGAACGGGAGGCACAGATACGCAGTATTTT. Translation gives CASSAQGTGGTDTQYF.

V usage is TRBV3-1 (or the pseudogene TRBV3-2) and J usage is TRBJ2-3; D unclear. V lost 0 bases, J lost 0 bases, and 22 bases lay in between. The germline V gene has CDR1 LGHDT and CDR2 YNNKEL (reference sequence). This CDR3 region has 20 residues. In nucleotides, the CDR3 is TGTGCCAGCAGCCAAGAAGGCGGTGGCAGGACGATGTCTAGCACAGATACGCAGTATTTT. Translation gives CASSQEGGGRTMSSTDTQYF.

This chain's CDR3 is CASNPPGQGNYGYTF. In DNA form, the CDR3 reads TGTGCCAGCAATCCACCGGGACAGGGGAACTATGGCTACACCTTC. The rearrangement links TRBV2 to TRBJ1-2, with TRBD1 identical over 10 bases. After removal of 7 bases from V and 2 bases from J, the junction contained 7 bases not matched to a gene. The germline V gene has CDR1 SNHLY and CDR2 FYNNEI. There are 15 residues in the CDR3.

The gene calls are TRBV18 and TRBJ2-3; 10 bases match TRBD2. From germline, CDR1 is KGHSH and CDR2 LQKENI. J gave up 4 bases and V 2 bases, and 18 bases lay outside the gene matches. The CDR3 loop spans 20 amino acids. The CDR3 here is CASSPSSSGRAEGSADTQYF. The DNA of the CDR3 is TGTGCCAGCTCACCATCTTCAAGCGGGAGGGCCGAGGGTTCGGCAGATACGCAGTATTTT. Complete variable domain (other parts from reference TRBV18 and TRBJ2-3): NAGVMQNPRHLVRRRGQEARLRCSPMKGHSHVYWYRQLPEEGLKFMVYLQKENIIDESGMPKERFSAEFPKEGPSILRIQQVVRGDSAAYFCASSPSSSGRAEGSADTQYFGPGTRLTVL.

This clone showed up just once. This chain connects TRBV24-1 to TRBJ2-1, with TRBD2 as a possible D gene (6 bases). Germline lookup yields CDR1 KGHDR and CDR2 SFDVKD. The CDR3 sequence is 11 residues long. V was clipped by 9 bases and J by 8 bases, with 10 bases between them. The CDR3 loop reads CATAREDEQFF. In DNA form, the CDR3 reads TGTGCCACCGCCAGGGAGGATGAGCAGTTCTTC.

This clone was found a few times. This sequence joins TRBV12-3 or TRBV12-4 and TRBJ1-4; D not certain. The CDR3 has 13 amino acids. V was clipped by 3 bases and J by 6 bases, with 8 bases between them. CDR3 coding DNA: TGTGCCAGCAGTTTGTACGTCCATGAAAAACTGTTTTTT. Translating it yields CASSLYVHEKLFF.

The chain has TRBV5-8 and TRBJ2-1; D could derive from TRBD1 or TRBD2 (5 bases each). CDR3 length: 15 amino acids. Germline assignment: CDR1 SGHTS and CDR2 YDEGEE. V lost 4 bases and J 6 bases, leaving 17 bases between the germline ends. CDR3 amino acids: CASSPVRGRLNEQFF. The CDR3, as DNA: TGTGCCAGCAGCCCGGTGAGGGGCAGGCTCAATGAGCAGTTCTTC.

This sequence joins TRBV7-9 and TRBJ1-2; a weak D match, TRBD1 (6 bases). V gave up 5 bases and J gave up 7 bases, with 17 bases separating them. Germline V gene lookup returns CDR1 SEHNR and CDR2 FQNEAQ (reference sequence). The CDR3 length is 14 residues. The CDR3 nucleotides read TGTGCCAGCAGCCAGAATGCAGGGGAGGGTGGCTACACCTTC. It translates to CASSQNAGEGGYTF.

The chain is built from TRBV18 and TRBJ2-5; possible D gene TRBD1, 6 bases. V was trimmed by 0 bases and J by 5 bases, leaving 19 bases between them. CDR1 is KGHSH and CDR2 is LQKENI in the germline V gene. CDR3 length equals 17 residues. CDR3: CASSPPRVLQGWETQYF. As DNA, the CDR3 is TGTGCCAGCTCACCACCGAGGGTTCTACAGGGTTGGGAGACCCAGTACTTC.

The CDR3 DNA follows: TGTGCCAGCAGGGGACCAGCCAACTATGGCTACACCTTC. It specifies CASRGPANYGYTF. This chain uses TRBV6-5 with TRBJ1-2; the D gene is possibly TRBD1 (5 bases). This CDR3 contains 13 residues. The ends were cut back, 6 bases at V and 2 bases at J, with 10 bases in the middle. In germline, CDR1 is MNHEY, CDR2 SVGAGI.

The rearrangement joins TRBV14 to TRBJ2-7, with D possibly TRBD1 on 6 matching bases. This CDR3 spans 14 amino acids. Trimming stripped 1 base from V and 5 bases from J, with 12 bases between. Germline V lookup: CDR1 SGHDN, CDR2 FVKESK. The DNA for the CDR3 is TGTGCCAGCAGCCAAGGGCGGCCAGGGGACGAGCAGTACGTC. Its translation: CASSQGRPGDEQYV.

V and J are TRBV9 and TRBJ1-2; 7 bases fit TRBD1. The V and J ends lost 0 bases and 4 bases, in that order; junction bases with no gene match: 6. Germline V gene lookup returns CDR1 SGDLS and CDR2 YYNGEE. The CDR3 spans 15 residues. CDR3: CASSVDGDSFYGYTF. In nucleotides, the CDR3 is TGTGCCAGCAGCGTAGACGGGGACAGTTTCTATGGCTACACCTTC. The full variable domain, completed using reference TRBV9 and TRBJ1-2, is DSGVTQTPKHLITATGQRVTLRCSPRSGDLSVYWYQQSLDQGLQFLIQYYNGEERAKGNILERFSAQQFPDLHSELNLSSLELGDSALYFCASSVDGDSFYGYTFGSGTRLTVV.

J is TRBJ2-5 and V is TRBV7-6, with D possibly matching TRBD2 (6 bases). CDR1 is SGHVS and CDR2 is FNYEAQ in the germline V gene. The CDR3 has 15 amino acids. V was cut by 1 base and J by 5 bases, with 14 bases left in between. CDR3 amino acids: CASSLVAGRGETQYF. The CDR3 bases are TGTGCCAGCAGCTTAGTCGCCGGCCGGGGGGAGACCCAGTACTTC.

The V and J genes are TRBV4-1 and TRBJ1-3, with D possibly matching TRBD1 (6 bases). This CDR3 has 17 residues. CDR1 MGHRA and CDR2 YSYEKL come from the germline V gene. Trimming shortened V by 3 bases and J by 0 bases, and 15 bases separated the two germline ends. The CDR3 nucleotides are TGCGCCAGCAGCCAGGGTCCCCAGGGGATCTCTGGAAACACCATATATTTT. Its translation: CASSQGPQGISGNTIYF.

The chain uses TRBV6-5 and TRBJ2-3, with D perhaps TRBD1 (6 bases). CDR3 length: 16 residues. Trimming took 0 bases from V and 5 from J, leaving 15 bases between them. Germline assignment: CDR1 MNHEY and CDR2 SVGAGI. CDR3 loop: CASSYSTGTRRDTQYF. The DNA of the CDR3 is TGTGCCAGCAGTTACTCTACAGGGACCCGCCGAGATACGCAGTATTTT.

This clone appeared a single time. The chain combines TRBV6-2 or TRBV6-3 with TRBJ1-5, with 7 nucleotides matching TRBD1. The CDR3 has 14 residues. Germline CDR1 and CDR2: MNHEY and SVGEGT. V was pared by 5 bases and J by 5 bases, with 6 bases of the junction left unmatched. The CDR3, as DNA: TGTGCCAGCAGTGGCAACAGGGGTCATCAGCCCCAGCATTTT. Amino acid sequence: CASSGNRGHQPQHF.